These T cell receptor beta chains were read from a single sample in a study of Ad26.COV2.S vaccination and SARS-CoV-2 variants. Assay: immunoSEQ multiplex PCR; the TCRdb copy retains only in-frame clones and omits some. The sample comprises more than 85,000 clones, 80% of which are singletons, and 15% to 20% rests with the top ten. The starting material was peripheral blood, obtained after recovery from COVID-19. Receptor source: a human donor who had recovered from COVID-19. Both conserved end residues are part of each CDR3. The D gene is left open where the match is weak. Size tells how often a clone was seen (once, few, many) or the class of an expanded clone, and some rows leave it out.

j_call d_call v_call clone_size cdr3_aa cdr3_nt
TRBJ2-1 TRBD2 TRBV4-1 once CASSHGLAGGRSSYNEQFF TGCGCCAGCAGCCACGGACTAGCGGGGGGCCGGAGCTCCTACAATGAGCAGTTCTTC
TRBJ1-2 NA TRBV6-1 few CASSDRRGRYGYTF TGTGCCAGCAGTGACCGCAGGGGCCGCTATGGCTACACCTTC
TRBJ2-7 TRBD2 TRBV4-1 once CASSQASGDIYEQYF TGCGCCAGCAGCCAAGCTAGCGGGGATATCTACGAGCAGTACTTC
TRBJ2-3 TRBD1 TRBV6-5 NA CASSYLGGVGTDTQYF TGTGCCAGCAGTTACTTAGGGGGCGTCGGCACAGATACGCAGTATTTT
TRBJ2-7 NA TRBV9 NA CASSVAPRDEQYF TGTGCCAGCAGCGTAGCCCCCAGGGACGAGCAGTACTTC
TRBJ2-7 NA TRBV10-3 NA CAISKDYQAYEQYF TGTGCCATCAGTAAGGACTACCAAGCCTACGAGCAGTACTTC
TRBJ2-7 TRBD1 TRBV5-4 NA CASSGGQGRWQYF TGTGCCAGCAGCGGAGGACAGGGCCGATGGCAGTACTTC
TRBJ2-4 TRBD1 TRBV5-1 NA CASSAGTAQARIQYF TGCGCCAGCAGCGCCGGGACAGCCCAAGCCCGTATTCAGTACTTC
TRBJ1-3 TRBD1 TRBV28 NA CASSLSTGGLGGNTIYF TGTGCCAGCAGTTTATCGACAGGGGGCTTAGGTGGAAACACCATATATTTT
TRBJ1-1 NA TRBV7-2 NA CASSLEQGAAEAFF TGTGCCAGCAGCTTAGAACAGGGAGCCGCTGAAGCTTTCTTT